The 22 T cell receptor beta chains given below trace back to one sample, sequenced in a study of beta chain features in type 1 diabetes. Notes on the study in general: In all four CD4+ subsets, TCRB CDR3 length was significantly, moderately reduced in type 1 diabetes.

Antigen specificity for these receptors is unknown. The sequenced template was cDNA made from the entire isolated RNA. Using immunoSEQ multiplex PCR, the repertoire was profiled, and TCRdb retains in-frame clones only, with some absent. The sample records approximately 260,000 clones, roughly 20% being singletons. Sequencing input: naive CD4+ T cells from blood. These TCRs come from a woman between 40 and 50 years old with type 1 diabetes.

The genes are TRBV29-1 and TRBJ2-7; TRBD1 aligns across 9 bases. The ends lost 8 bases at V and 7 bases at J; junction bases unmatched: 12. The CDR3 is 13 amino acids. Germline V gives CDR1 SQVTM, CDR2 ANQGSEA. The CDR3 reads CSTSTGGAGEQYF. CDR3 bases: TGCAGCACCTCAACAGGGGGCGCGGGGGAGCAGTACTTC.

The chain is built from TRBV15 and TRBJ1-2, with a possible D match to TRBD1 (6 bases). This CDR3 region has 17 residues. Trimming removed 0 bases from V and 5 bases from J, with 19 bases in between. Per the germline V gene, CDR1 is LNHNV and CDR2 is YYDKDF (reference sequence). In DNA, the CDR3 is TGTGCCACCAGCAGAGATGAAAGGGCCAGGACAGTTTATGGCTACACCTTC. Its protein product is CATSRDERARTVYGYTF.

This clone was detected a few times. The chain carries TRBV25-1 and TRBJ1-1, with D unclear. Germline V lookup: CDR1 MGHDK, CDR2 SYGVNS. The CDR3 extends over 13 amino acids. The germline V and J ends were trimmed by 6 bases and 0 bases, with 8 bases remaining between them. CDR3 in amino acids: CASRPYVNTEAFF. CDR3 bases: TGTGCCAGCAGGCCCTATGTGAACACTGAAGCTTTCTTT.

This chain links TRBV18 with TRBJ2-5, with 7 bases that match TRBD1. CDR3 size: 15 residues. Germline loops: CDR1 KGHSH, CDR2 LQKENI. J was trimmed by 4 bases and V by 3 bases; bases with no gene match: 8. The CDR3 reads CASSPAGTAVETQYF. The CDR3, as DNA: TGTGCCAGCTCACCGGCCGGGACAGCCGTAGAGACCCAGTACTTC.

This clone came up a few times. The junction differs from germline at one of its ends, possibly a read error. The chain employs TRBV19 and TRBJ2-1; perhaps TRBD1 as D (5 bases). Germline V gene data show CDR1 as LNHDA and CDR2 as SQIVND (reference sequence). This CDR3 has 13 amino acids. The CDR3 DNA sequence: TGTGCCAGTAGTATACCCGGGCTGGCTGGACATGTCTTC. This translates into CASSIPGLAGHVF.

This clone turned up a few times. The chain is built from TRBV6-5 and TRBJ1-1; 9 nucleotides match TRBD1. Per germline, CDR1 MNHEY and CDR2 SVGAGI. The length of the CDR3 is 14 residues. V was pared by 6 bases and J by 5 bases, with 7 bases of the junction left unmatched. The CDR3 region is CASRDGTGKTEAFF. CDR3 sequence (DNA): TGTGCCAGCAGAGATGGGACAGGGAAGACTGAAGCTTTCTTT.

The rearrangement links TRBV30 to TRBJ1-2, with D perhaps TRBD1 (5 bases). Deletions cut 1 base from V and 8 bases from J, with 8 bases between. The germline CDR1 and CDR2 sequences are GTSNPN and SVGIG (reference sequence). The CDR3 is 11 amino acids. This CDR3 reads CAWSATAGYTF. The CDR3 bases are TGTGCCTGGAGTGCGACAGCAGGCTACACCTTC.

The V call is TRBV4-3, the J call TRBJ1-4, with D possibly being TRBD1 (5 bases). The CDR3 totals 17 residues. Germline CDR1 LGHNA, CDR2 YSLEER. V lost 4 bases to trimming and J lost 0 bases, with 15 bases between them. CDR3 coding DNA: TGCGCCAGCAGCCTGTCGTCGGGGGAACCAACTAATGAAAAACTGTTTTTT. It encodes CASSLSSGEPTNEKLFF.

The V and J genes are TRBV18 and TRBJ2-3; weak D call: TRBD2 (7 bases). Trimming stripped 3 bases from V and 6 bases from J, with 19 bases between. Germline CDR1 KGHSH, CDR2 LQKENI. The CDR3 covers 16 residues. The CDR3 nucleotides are TGTGCCAGCTCACCGTCCCTCGGGGGGCCGGGGGATACGCAGTATTTT. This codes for CASSPSLGGPGDTQYF.

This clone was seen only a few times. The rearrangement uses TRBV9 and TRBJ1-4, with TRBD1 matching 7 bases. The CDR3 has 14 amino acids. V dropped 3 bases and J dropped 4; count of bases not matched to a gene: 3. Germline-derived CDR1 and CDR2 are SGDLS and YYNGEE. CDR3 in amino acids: CASSATGFNEKLFF. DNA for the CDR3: TGTGCCAGCAGCGCGACAGGGTTTAATGAAAAACTGTTTTTT.

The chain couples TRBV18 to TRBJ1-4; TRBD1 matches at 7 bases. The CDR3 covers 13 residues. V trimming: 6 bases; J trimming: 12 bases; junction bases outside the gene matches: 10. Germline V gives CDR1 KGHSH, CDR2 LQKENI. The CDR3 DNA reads TGTGCCAGCTCTCGGGACAGTGCGGAGGAACTGTTTTTT. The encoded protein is CASSRDSAEELFF.

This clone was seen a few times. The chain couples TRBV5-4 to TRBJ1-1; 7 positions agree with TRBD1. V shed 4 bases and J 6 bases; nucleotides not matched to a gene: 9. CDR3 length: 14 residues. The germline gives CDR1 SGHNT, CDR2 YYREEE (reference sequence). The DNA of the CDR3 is TGTGCCAGCAGCCCTGGACAGGTGATATCTGAAGCTTTCTTT. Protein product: CASSPGQVISEAFF.

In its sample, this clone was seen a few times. CDR3 DNA: TGTGCCAGCAGCACAATAGGCTCGGGCCAAGAGACCCAGTACTTC. Its translation is CASSTIGSGQETQYF. V and J are TRBV7-9 and TRBJ2-5; D gene ambiguous. Deletions cut 5 bases from V and 1 base from J, with 14 bases between. Looked up from germline, CDR1 is SEHNR and CDR2 is FQNEAQ (reference sequence). The CDR3 covers 15 residues.

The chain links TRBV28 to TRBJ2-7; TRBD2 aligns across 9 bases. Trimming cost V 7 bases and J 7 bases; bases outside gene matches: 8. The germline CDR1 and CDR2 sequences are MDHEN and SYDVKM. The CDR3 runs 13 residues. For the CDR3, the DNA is TGTGCCAGCATCGCGGGAGGGCCCGGGGAGCAGTACTTC. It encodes CASIAGGPGEQYF.

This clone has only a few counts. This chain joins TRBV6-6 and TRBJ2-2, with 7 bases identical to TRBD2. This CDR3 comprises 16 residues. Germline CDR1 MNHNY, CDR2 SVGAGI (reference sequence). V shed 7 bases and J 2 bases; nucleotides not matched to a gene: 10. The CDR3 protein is CASTPAQRGNTGELFF. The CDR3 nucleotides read TGTGCCAGCACCCCAGCCCAGCGGGGTAACACCGGGGAGCTGTTTTTT.

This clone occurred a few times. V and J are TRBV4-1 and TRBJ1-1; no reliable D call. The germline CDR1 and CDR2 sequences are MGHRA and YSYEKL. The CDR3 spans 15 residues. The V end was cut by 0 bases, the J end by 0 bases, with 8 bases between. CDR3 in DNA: TGCGCCAGCAGCCAAGATCAACAGTTGAACACTGAAGCTTTCTTT. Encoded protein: CASSQDQQLNTEAFF.

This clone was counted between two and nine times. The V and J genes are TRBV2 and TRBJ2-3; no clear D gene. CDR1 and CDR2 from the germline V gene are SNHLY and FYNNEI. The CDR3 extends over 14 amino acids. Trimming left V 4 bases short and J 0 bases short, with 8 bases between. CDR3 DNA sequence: TGTGCCAGCAGTGTGGTGGAGAGCACAGATACGCAGTATTTT. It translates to CASSVVESTDTQYF. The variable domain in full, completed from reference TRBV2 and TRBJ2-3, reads EPEVTQTPSHQVTQMGQEVILRCVPISNHLYFYWYRQILGQKVEFLVSFYNNEISEKSEIFDDQFSVERPDGSNFTLKIRSTKLEDSAMYFCASSVVESTDTQYFGPGTRLTVL.

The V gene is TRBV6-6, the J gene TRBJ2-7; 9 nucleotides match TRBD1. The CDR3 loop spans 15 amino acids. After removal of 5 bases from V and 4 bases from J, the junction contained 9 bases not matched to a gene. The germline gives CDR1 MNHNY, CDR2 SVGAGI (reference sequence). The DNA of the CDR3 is TGTGCCAGCAGTGACCGGGACAGGGATCAATACGAGCAGTACTTC. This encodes CASSDRDRDQYEQYF.

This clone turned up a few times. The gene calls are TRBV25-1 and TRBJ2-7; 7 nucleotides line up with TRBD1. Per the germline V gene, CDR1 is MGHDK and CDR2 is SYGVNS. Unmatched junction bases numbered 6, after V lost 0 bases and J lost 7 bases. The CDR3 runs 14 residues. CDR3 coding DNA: TGTGCCAGCAGTGAATATAGGGACAGAGGGGAGCAGTACTTC. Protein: CASSEYRDRGEQYF.

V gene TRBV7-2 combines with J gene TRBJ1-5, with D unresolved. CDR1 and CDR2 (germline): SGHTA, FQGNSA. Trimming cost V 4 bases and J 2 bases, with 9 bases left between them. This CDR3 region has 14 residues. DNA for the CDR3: TGTGCCAGCAGCTCCAACCGGGGCAATCAGCCCCAGCATTTT. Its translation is CASSSNRGNQPQHF.

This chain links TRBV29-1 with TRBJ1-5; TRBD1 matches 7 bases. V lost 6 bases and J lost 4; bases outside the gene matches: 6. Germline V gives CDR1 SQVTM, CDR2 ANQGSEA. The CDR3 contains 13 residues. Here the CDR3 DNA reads TGCAGCGTCCAAGGGACAGAGAATCAGCCCCAGCATTTT. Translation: CSVQGTENQPQHF.

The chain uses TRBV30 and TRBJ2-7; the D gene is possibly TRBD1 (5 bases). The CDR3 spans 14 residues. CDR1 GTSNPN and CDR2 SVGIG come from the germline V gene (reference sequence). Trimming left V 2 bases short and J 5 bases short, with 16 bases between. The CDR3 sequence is CAWSSGPLANEQYF. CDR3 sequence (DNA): TGTGCCTGGAGTTCAGGGCCCCTGGCCAACGAGCAGTACTTC.